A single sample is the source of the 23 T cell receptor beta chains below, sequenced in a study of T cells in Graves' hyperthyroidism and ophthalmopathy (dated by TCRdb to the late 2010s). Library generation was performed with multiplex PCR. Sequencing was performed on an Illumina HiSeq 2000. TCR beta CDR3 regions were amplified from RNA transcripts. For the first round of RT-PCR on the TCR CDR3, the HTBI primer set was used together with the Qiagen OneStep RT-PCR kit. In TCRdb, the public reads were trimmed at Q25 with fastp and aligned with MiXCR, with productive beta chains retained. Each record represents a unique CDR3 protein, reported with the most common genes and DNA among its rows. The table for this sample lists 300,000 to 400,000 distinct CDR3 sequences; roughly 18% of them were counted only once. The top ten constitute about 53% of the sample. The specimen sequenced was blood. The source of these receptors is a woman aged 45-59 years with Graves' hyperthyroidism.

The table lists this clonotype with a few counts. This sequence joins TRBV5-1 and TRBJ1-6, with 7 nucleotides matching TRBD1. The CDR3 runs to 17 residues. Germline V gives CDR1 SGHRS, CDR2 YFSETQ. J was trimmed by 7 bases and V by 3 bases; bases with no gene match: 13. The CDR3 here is CASSSTPDRAENSPLHF. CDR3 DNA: TGCGCCAGCAGCTCCACCCCCGACAGGGCGGAAAATTCACCCCTCCACTTT. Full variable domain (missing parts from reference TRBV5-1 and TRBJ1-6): KAGVTQTPRYLIKTRGQQVTLSCSPISGHRSVSWYQQTPGQGLQFLFEYFSETQRNKGNFPGRFSGRQFSNSRSEMNVSTLELGDSALYLCASSSTPDRAENSPLHFGNGTRLTVT.

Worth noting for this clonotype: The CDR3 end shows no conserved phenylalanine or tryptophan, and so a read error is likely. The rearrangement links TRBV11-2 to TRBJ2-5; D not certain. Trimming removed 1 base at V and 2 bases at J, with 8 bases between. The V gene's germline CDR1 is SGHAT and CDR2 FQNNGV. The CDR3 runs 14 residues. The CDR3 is CASSLVYGQETQYC. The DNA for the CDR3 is TGTGCCAGCAGCTTAGTATACGGGCAAGAGACCCAGTACTGC.

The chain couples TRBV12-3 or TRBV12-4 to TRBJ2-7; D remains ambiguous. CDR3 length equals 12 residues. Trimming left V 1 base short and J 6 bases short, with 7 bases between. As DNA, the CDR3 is TGTGCCAGCAGTTTAGATTTGGGCGAGCAGTACTTC. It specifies CASSLDLGEQYF.

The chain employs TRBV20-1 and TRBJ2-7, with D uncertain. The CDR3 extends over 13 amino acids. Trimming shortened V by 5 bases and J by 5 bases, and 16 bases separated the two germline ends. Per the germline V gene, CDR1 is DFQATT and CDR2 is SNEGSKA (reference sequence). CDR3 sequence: CSAPQTPSDEQYF. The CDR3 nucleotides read TGCAGTGCTCCGCAGACCCCTTCCGACGAGCAGTACTTC.

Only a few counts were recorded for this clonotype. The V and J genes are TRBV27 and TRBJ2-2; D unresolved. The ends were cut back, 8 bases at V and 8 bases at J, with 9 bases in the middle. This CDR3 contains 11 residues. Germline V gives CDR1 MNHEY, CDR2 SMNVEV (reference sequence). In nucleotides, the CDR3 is TGTGCCAGCCTGGGTGCTGGGGAGCTGTTTTTT. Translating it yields CASLGAGELFF.

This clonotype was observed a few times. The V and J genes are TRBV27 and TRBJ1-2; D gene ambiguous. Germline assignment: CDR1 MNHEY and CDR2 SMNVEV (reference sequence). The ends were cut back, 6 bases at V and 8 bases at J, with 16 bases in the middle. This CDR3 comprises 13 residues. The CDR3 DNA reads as TGTGCCAGCAGGGCTACAGACGTTGGGGGCTACACCTTC. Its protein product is CASRATDVGGYTF.

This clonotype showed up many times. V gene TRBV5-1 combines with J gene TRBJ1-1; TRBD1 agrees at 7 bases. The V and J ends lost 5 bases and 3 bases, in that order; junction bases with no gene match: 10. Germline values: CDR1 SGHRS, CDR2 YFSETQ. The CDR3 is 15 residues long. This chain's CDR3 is CASRISDRRDTEAFF. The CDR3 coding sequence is TGCGCCAGCAGGATCTCGGACAGGAGGGACACTGAAGCTTTCTTT.

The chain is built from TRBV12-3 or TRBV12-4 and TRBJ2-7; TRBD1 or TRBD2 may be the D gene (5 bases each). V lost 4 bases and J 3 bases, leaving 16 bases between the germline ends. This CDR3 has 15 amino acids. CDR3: CASSYSRDVGYEQYF. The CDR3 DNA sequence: TGTGCCAGCAGTTACAGCCGGGACGTGGGCTACGAGCAGTACTTC.

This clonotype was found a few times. The CDR3 DNA reads as TGTGCCTCTCAGGGGTCGAACTCCCCCCAGTACTTC. This codes for CASQGSNSPQYF. The rearrangement uses TRBV19 and TRBJ2-5, with a tentative D call TRBD1 (6 bases). The CDR3 totals 12 residues. The V end was cut by 11 bases, the J end by 9 bases, with 19 bases between. In germline, CDR1 is LNHDA, CDR2 SQIVND (reference sequence).

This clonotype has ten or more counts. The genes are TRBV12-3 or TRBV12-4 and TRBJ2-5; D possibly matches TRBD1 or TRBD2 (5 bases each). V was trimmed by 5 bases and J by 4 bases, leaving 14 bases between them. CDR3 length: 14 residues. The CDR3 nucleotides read TGTGCCAGCAGTCCCAGGGTAGGAGGAGAGACCCAGTACTTC. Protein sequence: CASSPRVGGETQYF.

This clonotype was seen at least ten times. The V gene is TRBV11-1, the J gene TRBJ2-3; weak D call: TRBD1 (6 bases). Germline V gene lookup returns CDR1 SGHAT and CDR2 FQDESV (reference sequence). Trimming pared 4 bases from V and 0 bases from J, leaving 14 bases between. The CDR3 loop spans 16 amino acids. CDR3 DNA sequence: TGTGCCAGCAGCTCGACCCTACAGGGTAGCACAGATACGCAGTATTTT. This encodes CASSSTLQGSTDTQYF.

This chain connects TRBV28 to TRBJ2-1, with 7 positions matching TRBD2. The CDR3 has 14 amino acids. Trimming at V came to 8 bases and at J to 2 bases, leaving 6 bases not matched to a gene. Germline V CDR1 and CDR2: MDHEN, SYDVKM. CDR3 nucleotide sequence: TGTGCCAGCGGCAGCGGGGTCCCCTACAATGAGCAGTTCTTC. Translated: CASGSGVPYNEQFF. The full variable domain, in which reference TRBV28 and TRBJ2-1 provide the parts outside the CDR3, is DVKVTQSSRYLVKRTGEKVFLECVQDMDHENMFWYRQDPGLGLRLIYFSYDVKMKEKGDIPEGYSVSREKKERFSLILESASTNQTSMYLCASGSGVPYNEQFFGPGTRLTVL.

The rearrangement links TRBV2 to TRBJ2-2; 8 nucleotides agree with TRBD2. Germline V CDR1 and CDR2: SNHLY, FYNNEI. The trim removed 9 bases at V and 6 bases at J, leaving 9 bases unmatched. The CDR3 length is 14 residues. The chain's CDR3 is CASGGVAGPGELFF. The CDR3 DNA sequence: TGTGCCAGTGGAGGAGTAGCGGGACCCGGGGAGCTGTTTTTT.

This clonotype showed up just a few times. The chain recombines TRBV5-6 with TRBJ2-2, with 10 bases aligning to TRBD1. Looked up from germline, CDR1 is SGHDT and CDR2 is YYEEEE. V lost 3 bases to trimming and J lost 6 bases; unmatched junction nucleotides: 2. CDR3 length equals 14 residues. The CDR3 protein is CASSYGTGAGELFF. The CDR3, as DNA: TGTGCCAGCAGCTATGGGACAGGGGCCGGGGAGCTGTTTTTT.

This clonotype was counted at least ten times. Here the CDR3 reads CASSGGLRTDAGNTIYF. As DNA, the CDR3 is TGTGCCAGCAGTGGGGGACTCCGGACAGACGCCGGAAACACCATATATTTT. The J gene is TRBJ1-3, the V gene TRBV6-1; TRBD1 might be the D (6 bases). The V end lost 4 bases, the J end lost 4 bases, and 20 bases lay between the germline ends. Germline CDR1 reads MNHNS; CDR2 reads SASEGT. The CDR3 runs to 17 residues.

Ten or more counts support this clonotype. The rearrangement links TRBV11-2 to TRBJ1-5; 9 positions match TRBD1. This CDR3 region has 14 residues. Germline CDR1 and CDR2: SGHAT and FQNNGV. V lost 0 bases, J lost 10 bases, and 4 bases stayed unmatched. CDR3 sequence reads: CASSLEDRGTPQHF. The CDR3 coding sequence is TGTGCCAGCAGCTTAGAGGACAGGGGAACACCCCAGCATTTT.

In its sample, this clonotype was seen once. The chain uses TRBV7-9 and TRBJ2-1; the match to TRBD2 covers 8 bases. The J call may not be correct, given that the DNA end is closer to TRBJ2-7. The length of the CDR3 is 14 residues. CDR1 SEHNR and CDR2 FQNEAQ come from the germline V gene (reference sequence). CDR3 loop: CASSGGLEPNEQYF. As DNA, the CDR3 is TGTGCCAGCAGCGGGGGACTAGAACCCAATGAGCAGTACTTC.

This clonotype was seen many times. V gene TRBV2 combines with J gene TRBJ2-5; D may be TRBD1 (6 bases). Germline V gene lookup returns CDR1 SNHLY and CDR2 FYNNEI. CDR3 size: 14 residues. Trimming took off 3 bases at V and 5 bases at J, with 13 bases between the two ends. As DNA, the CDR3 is TGTGCCAGCAGTGAGACAGGCTCCCGGGAGACCCAGTACTTC. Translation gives CASSETGSRETQYF.

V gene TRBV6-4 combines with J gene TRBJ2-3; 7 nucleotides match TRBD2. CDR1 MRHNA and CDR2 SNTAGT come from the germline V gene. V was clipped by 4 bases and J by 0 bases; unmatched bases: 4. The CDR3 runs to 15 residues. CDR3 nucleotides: TGTGCCAGCAGTGCTAGGGACTACAGCACAGATACGCAGTATTTT. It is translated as CASSARDYSTDTQYF.

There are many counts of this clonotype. The CDR3 protein is CASSLAGGPTDTQYF. The CDR3 DNA sequence: TGTGCCAGCAGTTTAGCGGGAGGACCCACAGATACGCAGTATTTT. This rearrangement joins TRBV12-3 or TRBV12-4 to TRBJ2-3; TRBD2 is a possible D gene (6 bases). The length of the CDR3 is 15 residues. Deletions cut 0 bases from V and 2 bases from J, with 9 bases between.

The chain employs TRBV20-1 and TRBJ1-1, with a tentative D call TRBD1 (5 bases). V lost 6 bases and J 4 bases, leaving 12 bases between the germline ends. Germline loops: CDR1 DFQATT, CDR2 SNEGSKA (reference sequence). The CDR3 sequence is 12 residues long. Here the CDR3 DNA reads TGCAGTGCACCCGACCAGGGCACTGAAGCTTTCTTT. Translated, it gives CSAPDQGTEAFF.

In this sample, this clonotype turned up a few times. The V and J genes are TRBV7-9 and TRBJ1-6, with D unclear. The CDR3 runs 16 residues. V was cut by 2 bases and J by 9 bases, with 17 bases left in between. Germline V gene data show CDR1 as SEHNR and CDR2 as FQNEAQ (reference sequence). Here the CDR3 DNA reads TGTGCCAGCAGCTTACAAAGGGCGGCCCGTAGTTCACCCCTCCACTTT. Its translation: CASSLQRAARSSPLHF.

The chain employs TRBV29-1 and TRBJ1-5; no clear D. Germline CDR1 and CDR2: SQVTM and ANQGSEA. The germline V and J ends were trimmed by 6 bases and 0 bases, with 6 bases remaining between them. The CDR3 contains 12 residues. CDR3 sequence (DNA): TGCAGCGTAGCAAATAGCAATCAGCCCCAGCATTTT. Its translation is CSVANSNQPQHF.